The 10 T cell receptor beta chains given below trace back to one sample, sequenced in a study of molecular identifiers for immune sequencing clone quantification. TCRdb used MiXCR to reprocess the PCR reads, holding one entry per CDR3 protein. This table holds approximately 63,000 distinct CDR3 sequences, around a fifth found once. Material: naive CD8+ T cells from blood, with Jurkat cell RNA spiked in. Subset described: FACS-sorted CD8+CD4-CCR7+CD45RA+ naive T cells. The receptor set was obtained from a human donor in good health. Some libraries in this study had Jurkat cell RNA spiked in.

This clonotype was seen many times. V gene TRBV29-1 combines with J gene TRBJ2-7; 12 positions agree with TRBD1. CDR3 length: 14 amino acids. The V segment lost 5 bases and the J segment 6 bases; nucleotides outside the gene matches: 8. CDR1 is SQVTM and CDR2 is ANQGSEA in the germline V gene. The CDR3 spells CSVSGGTGGVEQYF. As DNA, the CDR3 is TGCAGCGTTTCCGGCGGGACAGGGGGCGTCGAGCAGTACTTC.

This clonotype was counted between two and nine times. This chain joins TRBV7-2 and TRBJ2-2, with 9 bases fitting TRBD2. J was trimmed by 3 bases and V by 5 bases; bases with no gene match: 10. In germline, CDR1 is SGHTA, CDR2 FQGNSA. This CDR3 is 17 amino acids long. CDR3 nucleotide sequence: TGTGCCAGCAGCCCATGGGCGGGAGGGAGGTACACCGGGGAGCTGTTTTTT. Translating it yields CASSPWAGGRYTGELFF.

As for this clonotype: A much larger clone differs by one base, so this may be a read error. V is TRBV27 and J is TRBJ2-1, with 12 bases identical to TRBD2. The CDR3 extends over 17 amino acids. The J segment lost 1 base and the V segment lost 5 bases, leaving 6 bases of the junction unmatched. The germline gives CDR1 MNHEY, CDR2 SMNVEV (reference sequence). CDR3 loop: CASSPRTSGTSYNEQFF. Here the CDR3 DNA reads TGTGCCAGCAGTCCCAGGACTAGCGGGACGTCCTACAATGAGCAGTTCTTC.

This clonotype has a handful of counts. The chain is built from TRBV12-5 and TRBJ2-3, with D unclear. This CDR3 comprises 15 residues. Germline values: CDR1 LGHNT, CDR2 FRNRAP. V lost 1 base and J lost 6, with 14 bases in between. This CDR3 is CASGLDYAHSDTQYF. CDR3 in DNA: TGTGCTAGTGGTTTGGACTACGCCCACTCCGATACGCAGTATTTT. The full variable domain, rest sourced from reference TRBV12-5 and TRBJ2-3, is DARVTQTPRHKVTEMGQEVTMRCQPILGHNTVFWYRQTMMQGLELLAYFRNRAPLDDSGMPKDRFSAEMPDATLATLKIQPSEPRDSAVYFCASGLDYAHSDTQYFGPGTRLTVL.

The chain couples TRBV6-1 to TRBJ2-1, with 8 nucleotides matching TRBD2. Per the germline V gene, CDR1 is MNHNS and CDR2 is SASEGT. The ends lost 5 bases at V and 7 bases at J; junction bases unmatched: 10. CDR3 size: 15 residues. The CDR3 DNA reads TGTGCCAGCAGTCTCCCTGGACTAGCTTTTAATGAGCAGTTCTTC. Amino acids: CASSLPGLAFNEQFF.

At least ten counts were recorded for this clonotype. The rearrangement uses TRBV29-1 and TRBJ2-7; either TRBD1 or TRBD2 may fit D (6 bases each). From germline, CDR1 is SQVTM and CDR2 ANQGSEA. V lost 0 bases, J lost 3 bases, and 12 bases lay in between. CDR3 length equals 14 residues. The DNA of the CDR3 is TGCAGCGTTGAAGATCCGGGGGCGGTCTACGAGCAGTACTTC. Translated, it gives CSVEDPGAVYEQYF.

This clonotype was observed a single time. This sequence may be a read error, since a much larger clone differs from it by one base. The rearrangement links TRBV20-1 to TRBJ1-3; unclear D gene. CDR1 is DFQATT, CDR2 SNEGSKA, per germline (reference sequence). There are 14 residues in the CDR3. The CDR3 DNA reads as TGCAGTGCTAGTGCGGGGAGCTCTAGAAACACCATATATTTT. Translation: CSASAGSSRNTIYF.

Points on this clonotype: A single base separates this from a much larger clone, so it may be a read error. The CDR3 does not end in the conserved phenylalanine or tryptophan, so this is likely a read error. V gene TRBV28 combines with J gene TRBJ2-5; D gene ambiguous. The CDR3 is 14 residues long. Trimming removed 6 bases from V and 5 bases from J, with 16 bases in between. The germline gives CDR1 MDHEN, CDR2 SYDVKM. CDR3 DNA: TGTGCCAGCAGCCACCATATGGACGATGAGACCCAGTACCTC. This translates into CASSHHMDDETQYL.

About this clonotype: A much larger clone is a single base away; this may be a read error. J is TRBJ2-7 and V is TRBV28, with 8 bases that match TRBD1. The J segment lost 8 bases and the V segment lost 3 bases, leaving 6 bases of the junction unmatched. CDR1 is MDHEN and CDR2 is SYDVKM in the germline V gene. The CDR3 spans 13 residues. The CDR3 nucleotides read TGTGCCAGCAGTTTCGCGACAGGGGTCAAGCAGTACTTC. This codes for CASSFATGVKQYF.

CDR3 loop: CASSLVRTYEQYF. CDR3 coding DNA: TGTGCCAGCAGCTTGGTGCGGACCTACGAGCAGTACTTC. The genes are TRBV5-6 and TRBJ2-7; D is ambiguous. Germline lookup yields CDR1 SGHDT and CDR2 YYEEEE. This CDR3 region has 13 residues. Trimming cost V 0 bases and J 2 bases, with 6 bases left between them.